The 8 T cell receptor beta chains listed next were all sequenced from one sample in a study of PD-1 blockade in classical Hodgkin lymphoma. After autologous stem cell transplantation all patients relapsed, and prior brentuximab vedotin exposure differed between cohorts. The method was immunoSEQ multiplex PCR; TCRdb's version includes in-frame clones alone and lacks a portion of them. The data show 98,000 or so clones, with 89% seen just once and about 20% held by the top ten. The input for sequencing was peripheral blood mononuclear cells (PBMCs), taken before the second cycle of nivolumab. The receptors derive from a human donor with classical Hodgkin lymphoma.

For this clone: At one boundary the junction diverges from the germline segment, which might be a read error. The chain uses TRBV6-1 and TRBJ1-2, with D maybe TRBD1 (5 bases). Germline CDR1 and CDR2: MNHNS and SASEGT. This CDR3 has 12 residues. In nucleotides, the CDR3 is TGTGCCAGCAGTGGGGACGCGCATGGGTACACCTTC. Its translation: CASSGDAHGYTF.

The rearrangement links TRBV15 to TRBJ2-2; weak D call: TRBD1 (6 bases). V was trimmed by 1 base and J by 5 bases, leaving 14 bases between them. Looked up from germline, CDR1 is LNHNV and CDR2 is YYDKDF (reference sequence). The CDR3 is 16 residues long. CDR3 sequence reads: CATSRGGLGDTGELFF. The CDR3 coding sequence is TGTGCCACCAGCAGAGGGGGGCTTGGGGATACCGGGGAGCTGTTTTTT.

The gene calls are TRBV7-2 and TRBJ2-5, with D perhaps TRBD1 (6 bases). V dropped 7 bases and J dropped 5 bases, with 26 bases sitting between them. This CDR3 spans 17 amino acids. Germline assignment: CDR1 SGHTA and CDR2 FQGNSA. Here the CDR3 reads CASTFDRPLRVVETQYF. The CDR3, as DNA: TGTGCCAGCACCTTCGACAGGCCCCTCCGGGTTGTTGAGACCCAGTACTTC.

Remarks on this clone: At one end the junction does not follow the germline gene, possibly because of a read error. The V call is TRBV30, the J call TRBJ2-1, with 7 positions matching TRBD1. The germline V gene has CDR1 GTSNPN and CDR2 SVGIG (reference sequence). This CDR3 spans 11 amino acids. This CDR3 reads CAWSVKTGLVF. The CDR3 nucleotides read TGTGCCTGGAGTGTCAAGACAGGGTTGGTCTTC.

V is TRBV10-3 and J is TRBJ2-2; the D gene is possibly TRBD1 (5 bases). From germline, CDR1 is ENHRY and CDR2 SYGVKD. The CDR3 runs 13 residues. V was clipped by 10 bases and J by 5 bases, with 14 bases between them. The CDR3, as DNA: TGTGCCAGCTGCCTAGGGGAAACCGGGGAGCTGTTTTTT. Translating it yields CASCLGETGELFF.

The V call is TRBV18, the J call TRBJ2-2; D gene ambiguous. This CDR3 has 18 amino acids. Germline CDR1 KGHSH, CDR2 LQKENI. Trimming removed 3 bases at V and 5 bases at J, with 22 bases between. CDR3 sequence reads: CASSPQTGLGVHTGELFF. Here the CDR3 DNA reads TGTGCCAGCTCACCGCAGACCGGGCTTGGGGTTCATACCGGGGAGCTGTTTTTT.

The chain joins TRBV27 to TRBJ2-1; 8 nucleotides align to TRBD1. Germline V lookup: CDR1 MNHEY, CDR2 SMNVEV (reference sequence). V lost 4 bases, J lost 4 bases, and 0 bases stayed unmatched. The CDR3 contains 13 residues. The CDR3 coding sequence is TGTGCCAGCAGTTACAGGGGGTACAATGAGCAGTTCTTC. Translating gives CASSYRGYNEQFF.

The gene calls are TRBV6-5 and TRBJ1-1; D gene unclear. Germline CDR1 is MNHEY and CDR2 is SVGAGI. The CDR3 extends over 13 amino acids. V gave up 2 bases and J gave up 6 bases, with 10 bases separating them. This CDR3 is CASSYGQHAEAFF. As DNA, the CDR3 is TGTGCCAGCAGTTACGGGCAGCACGCTGAAGCTTTCTTT.